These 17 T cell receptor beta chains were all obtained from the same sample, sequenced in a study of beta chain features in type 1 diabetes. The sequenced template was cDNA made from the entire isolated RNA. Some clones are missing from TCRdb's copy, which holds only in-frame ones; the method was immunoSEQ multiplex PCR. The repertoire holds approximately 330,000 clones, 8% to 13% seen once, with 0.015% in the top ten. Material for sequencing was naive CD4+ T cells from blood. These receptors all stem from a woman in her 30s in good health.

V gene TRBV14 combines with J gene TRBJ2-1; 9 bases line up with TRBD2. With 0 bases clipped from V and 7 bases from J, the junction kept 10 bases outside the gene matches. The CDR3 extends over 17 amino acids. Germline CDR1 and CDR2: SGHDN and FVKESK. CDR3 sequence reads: CASSQEGWLAGINEQFF. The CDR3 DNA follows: TGTGCCAGCAGCCAAGAAGGGTGGCTAGCGGGGATAAATGAGCAGTTCTTC.

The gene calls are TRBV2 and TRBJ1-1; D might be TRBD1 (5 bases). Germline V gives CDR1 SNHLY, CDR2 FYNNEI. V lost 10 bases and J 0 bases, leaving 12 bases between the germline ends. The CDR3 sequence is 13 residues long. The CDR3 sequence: CATTQVLNTEAFF. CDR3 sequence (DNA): TGTGCCACCACACAGGTGCTGAACACTGAAGCTTTCTTT.

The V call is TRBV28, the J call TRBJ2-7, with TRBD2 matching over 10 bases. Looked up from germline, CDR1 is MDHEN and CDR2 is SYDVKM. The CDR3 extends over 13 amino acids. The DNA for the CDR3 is TGTGCCAGCAGTTCGACGTACGTAGCGGGAGGTGTGGTT. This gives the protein CASSSTYVAGGVV.

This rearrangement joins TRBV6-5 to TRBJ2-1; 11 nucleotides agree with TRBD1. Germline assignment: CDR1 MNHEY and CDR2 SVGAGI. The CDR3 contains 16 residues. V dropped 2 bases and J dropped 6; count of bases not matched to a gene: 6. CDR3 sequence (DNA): TGTGCCAGCAGTTACCTCCGGGACAGGGGGGGCAATGAGCAGTTCTTC. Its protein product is CASSYLRDRGGNEQFF.

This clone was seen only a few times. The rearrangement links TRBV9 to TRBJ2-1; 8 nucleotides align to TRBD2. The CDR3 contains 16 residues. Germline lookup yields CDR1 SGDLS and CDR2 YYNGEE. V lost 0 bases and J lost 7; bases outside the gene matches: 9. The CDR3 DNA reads TGTGCCAGCAGCGTAGGAAACAGCGGGAGAGGAAATGAGCAGTTCTTC. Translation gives CASSVGNSGRGNEQFF.

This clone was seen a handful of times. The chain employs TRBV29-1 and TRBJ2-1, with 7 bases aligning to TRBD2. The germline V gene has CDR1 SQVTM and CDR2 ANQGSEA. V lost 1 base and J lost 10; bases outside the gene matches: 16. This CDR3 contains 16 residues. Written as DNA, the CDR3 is TGCAGCGTTGAAGGGGTCTATATCGGCGGGAGTGGGGAGCAGTTCTTC. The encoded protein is CSVEGVYIGGSGEQFF.

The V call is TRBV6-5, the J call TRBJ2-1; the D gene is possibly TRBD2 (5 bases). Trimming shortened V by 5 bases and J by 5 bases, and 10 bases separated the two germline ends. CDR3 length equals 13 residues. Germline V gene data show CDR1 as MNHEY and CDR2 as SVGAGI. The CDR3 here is CASSASQHNEQFF. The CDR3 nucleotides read TGTGCCAGCAGTGCTAGCCAACACAATGAGCAGTTCTTC.

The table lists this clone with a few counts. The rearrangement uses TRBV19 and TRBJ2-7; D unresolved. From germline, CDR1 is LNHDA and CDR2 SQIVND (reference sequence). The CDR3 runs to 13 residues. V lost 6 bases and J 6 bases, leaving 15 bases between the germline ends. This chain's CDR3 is CASRPPMSFEQYF. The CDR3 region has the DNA TGTGCCAGTAGACCCCCAATGAGCTTCGAGCAGTACTTC.

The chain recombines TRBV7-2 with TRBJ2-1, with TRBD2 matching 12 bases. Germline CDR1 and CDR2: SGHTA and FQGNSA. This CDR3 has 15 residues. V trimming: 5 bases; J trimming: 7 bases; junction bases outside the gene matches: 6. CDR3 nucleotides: TGTGCCAGCAGCACGACTAGCGGGAGTTCGAATGAGCAGTTCTTC. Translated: CASSTTSGSSNEQFF.

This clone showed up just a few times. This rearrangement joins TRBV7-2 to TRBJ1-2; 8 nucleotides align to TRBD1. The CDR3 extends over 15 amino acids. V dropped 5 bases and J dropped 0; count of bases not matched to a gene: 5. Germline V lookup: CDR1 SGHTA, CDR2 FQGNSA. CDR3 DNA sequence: TGTGCCAGCAGCCCCCAGGGGGCGGCTAACTATGGCTACACCTTC. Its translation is CASSPQGAANYGYTF.

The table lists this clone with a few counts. For the CDR3, the DNA is TGTGCCAGCAGCCGAAATCAGGGGGATCCGCAGTATTTT. Translating gives CASSRNQGDPQYF. The chain is built from TRBV7-3 and TRBJ2-3, with 7 positions matching TRBD1. The CDR3 length is 13 residues. The junction had 9 bases not matched to a gene; V was cut back by 5 bases and J by 10 bases. The germline gives CDR1 SGHTA, CDR2 FQGTGA. Full variable domain (outside the CDR3, taken from reference TRBV7-3 and TRBJ2-3): GAGVSQTPSNKVTEKGKYVELRCDPISGHTALYWYRQSLGQGPEFLIYFQGTGAADDSGLPNDRFFAVRPEGSVSTLKIQRTERGDSAVYLCASSRNQGDPQYFGPGTRLTVL.

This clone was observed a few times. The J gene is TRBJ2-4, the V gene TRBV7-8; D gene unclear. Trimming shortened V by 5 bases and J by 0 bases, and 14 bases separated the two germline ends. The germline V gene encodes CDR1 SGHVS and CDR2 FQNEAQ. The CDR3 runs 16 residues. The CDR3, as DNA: TGTGCCAGCAGCCCGACCCGGGTTCTAGCCAAAAACATTCAGTACTTC. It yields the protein CASSPTRVLAKNIQYF.

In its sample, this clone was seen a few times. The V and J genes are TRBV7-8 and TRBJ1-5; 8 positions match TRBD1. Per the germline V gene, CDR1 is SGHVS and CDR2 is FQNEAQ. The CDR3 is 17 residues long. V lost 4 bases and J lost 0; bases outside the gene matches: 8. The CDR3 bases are TGTGCCAGCAGCTCAGGGACAGGATCATATAGCAATCAGCCCCAGCATTTT. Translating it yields CASSSGTGSYSNQPQHF. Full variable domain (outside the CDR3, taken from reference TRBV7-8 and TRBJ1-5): GAGVSQSPRYKVAKRGQDVALRCDPISGHVSLFWYQQALGQGPEFLTYFQNEAQLDKSGLPSDRFFAERPEGSVSTLKIQRTQQEDSAVYLCASSSGTGSYSNQPQHFGDGTRLSIL.

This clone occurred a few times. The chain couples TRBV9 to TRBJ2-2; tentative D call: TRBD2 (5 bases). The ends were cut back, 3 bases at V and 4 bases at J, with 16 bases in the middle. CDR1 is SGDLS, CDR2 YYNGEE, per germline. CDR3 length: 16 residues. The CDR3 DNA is TGTGCCAGCAGCGGACAAGAAGGACTTCGCACCGGGGAGCTGTTTTTT. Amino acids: CASSGQEGLRTGELFF.

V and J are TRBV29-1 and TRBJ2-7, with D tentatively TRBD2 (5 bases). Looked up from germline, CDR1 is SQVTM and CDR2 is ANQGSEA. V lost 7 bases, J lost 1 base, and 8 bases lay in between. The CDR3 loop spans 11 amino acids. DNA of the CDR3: TGCAGCGGCGGACTTTCCTACGAGCAGTACTTC. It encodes CSGGLSYEQYF.

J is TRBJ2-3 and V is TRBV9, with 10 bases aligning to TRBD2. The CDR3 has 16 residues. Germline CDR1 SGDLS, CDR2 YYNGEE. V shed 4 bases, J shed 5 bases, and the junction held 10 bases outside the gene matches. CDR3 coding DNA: TGTGCCAGCAGCCTCCGAGCGGGAGGGCCCGGAGATACGCAGTATTTT. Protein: CASSLRAGGPGDTQYF.

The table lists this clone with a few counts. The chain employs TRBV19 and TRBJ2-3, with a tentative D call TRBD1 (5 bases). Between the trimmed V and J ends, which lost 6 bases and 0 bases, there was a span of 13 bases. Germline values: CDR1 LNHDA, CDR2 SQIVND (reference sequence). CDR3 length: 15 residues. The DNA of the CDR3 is TGTGCCAGTAGGACGGCAGGGTGGAGCACAGATACGCAGTATTTT. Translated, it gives CASRTAGWSTDTQYF.